Sequencing of this T cell receptor beta chain was carried out in a study of blood T cell repertoires in COVID-19. In the study overall: Samples came from the United States, Italy and Spain, spanning acute and convalescent COVID-19.

The protocol was immunoSEQ multiplex PCR, while the TCRdb copy is restricted to in-frame clones and leaves out a portion. The repertoire holds about 430,000 clones, approximately 90% seen once, with roughly 1.4% in the top ten. V was pared by 1 base and J by 1 base, with 6 bases of the junction left unmatched. From germline, CDR1 is LGHNA and CDR2 YNFKEQ. This CDR3 comprises 17 residues. This TCR derives from a woman in her late teens or twenties who had been exposed to COVID-19. What was sequenced was PBMCs or T cells enriched from blood (not recorded which). The chain joins TRBV4-2 to TRBJ2-5; TRBD2 aligns across 10 bases. CDR3 residues: CASSQGTSGKFQETQYF. In nucleotides, the CDR3 is TGTGCCAGCAGCCAAGGAACTAGCGGGAAATTCCAAGAGACCCAGTACTTC.